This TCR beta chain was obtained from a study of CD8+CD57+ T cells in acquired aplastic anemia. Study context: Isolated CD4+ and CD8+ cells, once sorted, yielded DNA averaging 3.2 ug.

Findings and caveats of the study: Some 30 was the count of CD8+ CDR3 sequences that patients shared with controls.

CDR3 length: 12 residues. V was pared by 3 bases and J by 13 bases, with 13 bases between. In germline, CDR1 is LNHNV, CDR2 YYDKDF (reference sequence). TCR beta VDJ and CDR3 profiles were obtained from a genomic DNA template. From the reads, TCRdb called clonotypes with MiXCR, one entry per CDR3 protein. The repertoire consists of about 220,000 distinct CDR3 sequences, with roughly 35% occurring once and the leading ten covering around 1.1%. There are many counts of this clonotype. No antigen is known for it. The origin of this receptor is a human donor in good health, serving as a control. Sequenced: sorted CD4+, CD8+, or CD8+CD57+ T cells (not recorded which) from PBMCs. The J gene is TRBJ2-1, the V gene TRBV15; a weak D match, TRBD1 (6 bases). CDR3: CATSRETGSQFF. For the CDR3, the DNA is TGTGCCACCAGCAGGGAGACAGGATCTCAGTTCTTC.